A single sample is the source of the 6 T cell receptor beta chains below, sequenced in a study of kidney transplant recipient with SARS-CoV-2 infection. In TCRdb, the reads were re-called with MiXCR into one record per CDR3 protein. This table has about 250,000 distinct CDR3 sequences, about 30% appearing once. The sample was a blood sample, taken at baseline and between days 110 and 120 from a kidney transplant recipient. The receptors here all came from a male patient aged 25-45 years who had COVID-19 and was a kidney transplant recipient. Some T cells here may be from the graft donor.

About this clonotype itself: A much larger clone sits a single nucleotide away, making a read error possible. The V gene is TRBV6-5, the J gene TRBJ2-7, with D maybe TRBD2 (5 bases). The length of the CDR3 is 15 residues. CDR1 and CDR2 (germline): MNHEY, SVGAGI. Between the trimmed V and J ends, which lost 7 bases and 3 bases, there was a span of 19 bases. In DNA form, the CDR3 reads TGTGCCAGCACTCCAAAGCTGGGAGCCCTCTACGAGCAGTACTTC. This codes for CASTPKLGALYEQYF.

About this clonotype: It may be a read error: a sequence one base away is much more abundant. The chain links TRBV5-1 to TRBJ2-7; tentatively, D is TRBD1 or TRBD2 (6 bases each). The CDR3 totals 14 residues. The germline V gene has CDR1 SGHRS and CDR2 YFSETQ. Trimming took 7 bases from V and 3 from J, leaving 17 bases between them. CDR3 region: CASAGPGALYEQYF. CDR3 DNA: TGCGCCAGCGCGGGGCCAGGGGCCCTCTACGAGCAGTACTTC.

As for this clonotype: A much larger clone differs from this one at a single base, so this may be a read error. The chain recombines TRBV6-5 with TRBJ2-1; D gene unclear. With 6 bases removed from V and 6 bases from J, the gap between germline ends came to 6 bases. Germline V gives CDR1 MNHEY, CDR2 SVGAGI. This CDR3 has 11 residues. As DNA, the CDR3 is TGTGCCAGCAGAGTTTGCAATGAGCAGTTCTTC. Encoded protein: CASRVCNEQFF.

To note about this clonotype: A read error may be the cause here, since a much bigger clone is one base away. This chain links TRBV7-9 with TRBJ2-5; 12 nucleotides align to TRBD2. This CDR3 has 17 amino acids. Germline-derived CDR1 and CDR2 are SEHNR and FQNEAQ (reference sequence). The CDR3 region has the DNA TGTGCCAGCAGCTTAGATGGGACTAGCGGGCACCAAGAGGCCCAGTACTTC. Translated, it gives CASSLDGTSGHQEAQYF.

A note on this clonotype: The junction shows a germline mismatch at one end, possibly a read error. The chain uses TRBV3-1 and TRBJ1-6; D not certain. The CDR3 has 14 residues. The germline gives CDR1 LGHDT, CDR2 YNNKEL (reference sequence). The CDR3 coding sequence is TGTGCCAGCAGGCGACACGCCGATAATCCACCCCTCCACTTT. It translates to CASRRHADNPPLHF. Based on the CDR3 plus reference TRBV3-1 and TRBJ1-6, the full variable domain is DTAVSQTPKYLVTQMGNDKSIKCEQNLGHDTMYWYKQDSKKFLKIMFSYNNKELIINETVPNRFSPKSPDKAHLNLHINSLELGDSAVYFCASRRHADNPPLHFGNGTRLTVT.

This clonotype was seen many times. This chain joins TRBV14 and TRBJ1-2; a possible D gene is TRBD1 (6 bases). CDR1 SGHDN and CDR2 FVKESK come from the germline V gene. V was cut by 4 bases and J by 4 bases, with 16 bases left in between. This CDR3 has 15 residues. This chain's CDR3 is CASSRTGNPLYGYTF. The CDR3 DNA reads TGTGCCAGCAGCCGTACAGGGAATCCCCTCTATGGCTACACCTTC. The variable domain in full, with the rest retrieved from reference TRBV14 and TRBJ1-2, is EAGVTQFPSHSVIEKGQTVTLRCDPISGHDNLYWYRRVMGKEIKFLLHFVKESKQDESGMPNNRFLAERTGGTYSTLKVQPAELEDSGVYFCASSRTGNPLYGYTFGSGTRLTVV.